Listed below are T cell receptor beta chains from one sample, sequenced in a study of T cell responses to AZD1222 COVID-19 vaccine. Generated by immunoSEQ multiplex PCR, the TCRdb table keeps only in-frame clones and is missing some. The data show over 100,000 clones, roughly nine tenths seen once. Sequencing was performed on peripheral blood, taken on day 0 of AZD1222 vaccination. These receptors came from an adult in good health. CDR3s include the opening cysteine and the closing phenylalanine or tryptophan. A D gene is named only where the DNA matches it firmly. The size field is filled for only some rows; it gives once, few, many or a size class.

v_call	d_call	clone_size	j_call	cdr3_nt	cdr3_aa
TRBV5-1	-	-	TRBJ1-5	TGCGCCAGCAGCTTGGGTCAGGGTGGGAATCAGCCCCAGCATTTT	CASSLGQGGNQPQHF
TRBV4-2	-	-	TRBJ1-4	TGTGCCAGCAGCCAAGAAAGAACGGGGGTCGTTCGCGAAAAACTGTTTTTT	CASSQERTGVVREKLFF
TRBV18	-	few	TRBJ2-7	TGTGCCAGCTCACCGCCCGCGAGCTCCTACGAGCAGTACTTC	CASSPPASSYEQYF
TRBV4-1	-	-	TRBJ1-6	TGCGCCAGCAGCCCCTCCGGGGGCTATAATTCACCCCTCCACTTT	CASSPSGGYNSPLHF
TRBV6-2/TRBV6-3	TRBD1	once	TRBJ1-2	TGTGCCAGCAGTTACTCGGAGACAGGGGTCGGCTACACCTTC	CASSYSETGVGYTF
TRBV18	-	-	TRBJ2-7	TGTGCCAGCTCACCACCCGCGGGGCGAGAGGCCGGGCCGTCGTACTTC	CASSPPAGREAGPSYF
TRBV11-2	TRBD2	-	TRBJ2-5	TGTGCCAGCAGCTTAGATCTAAGGCGAGCGGGGGAGGAGACCCAGTACTTC	CASSLDLRRAGEETQYF
TRBV5-1	TRBD1	-	TRBJ1-4	TGCGCCAGCAGCCAAGGACAGGGGGCATCGGCAACTAATGAAAAACTGTTTTTT	CASSQGQGASATNEKLFF
TRBV5-1	TRBD1	-	TRBJ2-5	TGCGGGACAGGGGGCAGGGAGACCCAGTACTTC	CGTGGRETQYF
TRBV16	-	-	TRBJ2-1	TGTGCCAGCAGCCAATCGGGAACGCATGTAGTCTTC	CASSQSGTHVVF
TRBV10-3	TRBD1	-	TRBJ2-5	TGTGCCATCAGGGGGACAGGGGATAGGGAGACCCAGTACTTC	CAIRGTGDRETQYF
TRBV10-3	-	-	TRBJ1-1	TGTGGAACTCGCGAAAACAATGAAGCTTTCTTT	CGTRENNEAFF
TRBV9	TRBD1	-	TRBJ1-1	TGTGCCAGCAGCGGTGGACAGGCGGTAAACGCTGAAGCTTTCTTT	CASSGGQAVNAEAFF
TRBV3-1/TRBV3-2	-	once	TRBJ1-1	TGTGCCAGCAGCCCGGACGTCCCAACCGAAGCTTTCTTT	CASSPDVPTEAFF
TRBV10-1	-	-	TRBJ2-2	TGCGCCAGCAGTGAGGTACAATCCACGAACACCGGGGAGCTGTTTTTT	CASSEVQSTNTGELFF
TRBV5-1	-	-	TRBJ1-6	TGCGCCAGCAGCTGGGGGTCGGAGTCACCCCTCCACTTT	CASSWGSESPLHF
TRBV10-3	TRBD1	-	TRBJ1-2	TGTGCCATCAGTGGGGGCAGGGGGGATGGCTACACCTTC	CAISGGRGDGYTF
TRBV11-3	TRBD2	once	TRBJ2-3	TGTGCCAGCAGCTTAGGAGGTTGGGGGGGACCTAACACAGATACGCAGTATTTT	CASSLGGWGGPNTDTQYF
TRBV6-5	TRBD1	-	TRBJ2-7	TGTGCCAGCAGCGTGACAGGGGGCGCGCAGGGGGAGCAGTACTTC	CASSVTGGAQGEQYF
TRBV18	-	-	TRBJ2-7	TGTGCCAGCTCAGCCAGACAGGAGGACGAGCAGTACTTC	CASSARQEDEQYF
TRBV7-3	TRBD1	once	TRBJ1-2	TGTGCCAGCAGCCCGACAGGGGGAAGGGATGGCTACACCTTC	CASSPTGGRDGYTF
TRBV4-1	-	-	TRBJ1-1	TGCGCCAGCAGCCAAGCCTGGCAGGGAGGCACTGAAGCTTTCTTT	CASSQAWQGGTEAFF
TRBV6-1	TRBD1	-	TRBJ2-5	TGTGCCAGCAGTGAACCGGGACAGGGGATATCAGAGACCCAGTACTTC	CASSEPGQGISETQYF
TRBV4-3	TRBD1	-	TRBJ2-5	TGCGCCAGCAGCCAGCATCGGGACAGCCAAGAGACCCAGTACTTC	CASSQHRDSQETQYF
TRBV4-2	-	-	TRBJ1-4	TGTGCCAGCAGAAGGGTACAGATTAATGAAAAACTGTTTTTT	CASRRVQINEKLFF
TRBV5-4	-	once	TRBJ2-1	TGTGCCAGCGGCTCTAGGGGATTGCCCTACAATGAGCAGTTCTTC	CASGSRGLPYNEQFF
TRBV7-2	-	few	TRBJ2-5	TGTGCCAGCAGCTTTCTTCTAAGAGGGGAGACCCAGTACTTC	CASSFLLRGETQYF
TRBV25-1	TRBD1	-	TRBJ2-2	TGTGCCAGCAGTTGGGTGACAGGGGACACCGGGGAGCTGTTTTTT	CASSWVTGDTGELFF
TRBV2	-	once	TRBJ2-1	TGTGCCAGCAGTGCCCAGGGCGTTGAGCAGTTCTTC	CASSAQGVEQFF
TRBV3-1/TRBV3-2	-	-	TRBJ1-1	TGTGCCAGCAGCCAAGATCGGGGTGGCACTGAAGCTTTCTTT	CASSQDRGGTEAFF
TRBV6-5	-	-	TRBJ2-5	TGTGCCACTAGGACAGAGACGGAGACCCAGTACTTC	CATRTETETQYF
TRBV6-5	TRBD1	-	TRBJ2-5	TGTGCCAGCAGTTACGGGACAGGGAAAGAGACCCAGTACTTC	CASSYGTGKETQYF
TRBV21-1	-	few	TRBJ2-2	TGTGCCAGCAGCAAAATCAAGGAGCTGTTTTTT	CASSKIKELFF